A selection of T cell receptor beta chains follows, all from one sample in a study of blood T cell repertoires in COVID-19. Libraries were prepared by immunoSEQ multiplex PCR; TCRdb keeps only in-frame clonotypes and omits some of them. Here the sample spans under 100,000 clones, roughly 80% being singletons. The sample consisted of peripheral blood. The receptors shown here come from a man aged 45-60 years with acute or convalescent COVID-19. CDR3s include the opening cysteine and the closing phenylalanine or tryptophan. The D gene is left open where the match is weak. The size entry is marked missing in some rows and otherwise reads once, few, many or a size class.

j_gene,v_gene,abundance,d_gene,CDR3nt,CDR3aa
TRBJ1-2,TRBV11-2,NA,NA,TGTGCCAGCAGCTTAGGGGCAGCTGGTGGCTACACCTTC,CASSLGAAGGYTF
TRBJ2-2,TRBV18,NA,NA,TGTGCCAGCTCACCCAACATCGGGGAGCTGTTTTTT,CASSPNIGELFF
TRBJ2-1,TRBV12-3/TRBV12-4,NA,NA,TGTGCCAGCAGTATCAGGGGTAATGAGCAGTTCTTC,CASSIRGNEQFF
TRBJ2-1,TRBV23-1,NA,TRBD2,TGCGCCAGCAGCGGGGCGGGAGGGCCTCGCCCAGATATCTCCTACAATGAGCAGTTCTTC,CASSGAGGPRPDISYNEQFF
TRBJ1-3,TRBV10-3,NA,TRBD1,TGTGCCATCAGTGAGCAGGGGGCGAACTCTGGAAACACCATATATTTT,CAISEQGANSGNTIYF
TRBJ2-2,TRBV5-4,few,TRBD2,TGTGCCAGCAGCTTGGCCTGGGCGGGAGGGCCTGCCGGGGAGCTGTTTTTT,CASSLAWAGGPAGELFF
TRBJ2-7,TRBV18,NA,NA,TGTGCCAGCTCACCCGGACAGACGGACTACGAGCAGTACTTC,CASSPGQTDYEQYF
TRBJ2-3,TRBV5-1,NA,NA,TGCGCCAGCAGGGCAGGGGGCACAGATACGCAGTATTTT,CASRAGGTDTQYF
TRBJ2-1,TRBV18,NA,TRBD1,TGTGCCAGCTCGTCAGGACAGGGTTACAATGAGCAGTTCTTC,CASSSGQGYNEQFF
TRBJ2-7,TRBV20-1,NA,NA,TGCAGTGCTCTCCAGGACAGACCGTACTTC,CSALQDRPYF
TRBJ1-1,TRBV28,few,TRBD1,TGTGCCAGCAGCTCGGGACAGGGGGACACTGAAGCTTTCTTT,CASSSGQGDTEAFF
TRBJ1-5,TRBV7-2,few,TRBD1,TGTGCCAGCAGCTTAGGGACAGGGGGTAATCAGCCCCAGCATTTT,CASSLGTGGNQPQHF
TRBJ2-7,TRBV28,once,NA,TGTGCCAGCAGTTTATACACCTACGAGCAGTACTTC,CASSLYTYEQYF
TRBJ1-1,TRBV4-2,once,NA,TGTGCCAGCAGCCAAGGGCCCACCGAAGCTTTCTTT,CASSQGPTEAFF
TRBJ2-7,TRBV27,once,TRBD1,TGTGCCAGCAGGGGGACAGGGGTAAGCTACGAGCAGTACTTC,CASRGTGVSYEQYF
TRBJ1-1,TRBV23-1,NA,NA,TGCGCCAGCAGCCCCAGTCCCTACAGTCCCCCCCTGAACACTGAAGCTTTCTTT,CASSPSPYSPPLNTEAFF
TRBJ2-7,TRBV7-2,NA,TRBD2,TGTGCCAGCAGCTTAAATTTTCTAGCGGGGGGGCCGGGGGAGCAGTACTTC,CASSLNFLAGGPGEQYF
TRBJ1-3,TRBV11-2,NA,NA,TGTGCCAGCAGCTTAGAGATGGGCAGGTTTGGAAACACCATATATTTT,CASSLEMGRFGNTIYF
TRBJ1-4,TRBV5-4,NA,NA,TGTGCCAGCAGCTTGGATGGGCAGGGAGGAGAAAAACTGTTTTTT,CASSLDGQGGEKLFF
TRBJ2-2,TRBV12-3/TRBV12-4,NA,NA,TGTGCCAGCAGGAGTGGTACCGGGGAGCTGTTTTTT,CASRSGTGELFF
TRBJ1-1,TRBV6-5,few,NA,TGTGCCAGCAGTTACTCCTGGGCAGCTGAAGCTTTCTTT,CASSYSWAAEAFF
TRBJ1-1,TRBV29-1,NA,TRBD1,TGCAGCGTTACAACGGGACAGAGGAACACTGAAGCTTTCTTT,CSVTTGQRNTEAFF
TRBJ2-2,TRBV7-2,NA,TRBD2,TGTGCCAGCAGCTTAAGGCTAGCGGGGGGTGGCGGGGAGCTGTTTTTT,CASSLRLAGGGGELFF
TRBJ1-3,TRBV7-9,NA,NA,TGTGCCAGCAGCCTAGGGCAGGATCCAAACACCATATATTTT,CASSLGQDPNTIYF
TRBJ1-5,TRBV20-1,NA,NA,TGCAGTGCTAGAGATCCCCCAGTTCAGCATTTT,CSARDPPVQHF
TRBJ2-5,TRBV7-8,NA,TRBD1,TGTGCCAGCAGCTTAGACCAGACAGGGGTGGACACCCAGTACTTC,CASSLDQTGVDTQYF
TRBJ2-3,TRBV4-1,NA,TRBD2,TGCGCCAGCAGCCAAGATGGGCGGGGGGGCTCAGATACGCAGTATTTT,CASSQDGRGGSDTQYF